These 19 T cell receptor beta chains were all obtained from the same sample, sequenced in a study of cytomegalovirus exposure and HLA in healthy donors. PCR involved 60 Vbeta and 13 Jbeta primers. TCRdb's copy holds only in-frame clones and misses some; the assay was immunoSEQ multiplex PCR. The sample yields roughly 180,000 clones, approximately 80% seen once. Sequenced sample: PBMCs. The receptors derive from a female donor in good health and CMV-seronegative.

The chain employs TRBV27 and TRBJ2-7, with 9 bases aligning to TRBD2. V gave up 6 bases and J gave up 2 bases; unmatched junction bases: 8. The CDR3 is made up of 15 amino acids. Looked up from germline, CDR1 is MNHEY and CDR2 is SMNVEV (reference sequence). CDR3 loop: CASRLRGGGPYEQYF. In DNA form, the CDR3 reads TGTGCCAGCAGGCTCCGCGGGGGGGGACCCTACGAGCAGTACTTC.

This clone was seen just once. The CDR3 bases are TGTGCCAGCAGCTTGGCCGGGACAGGGAATTCACCCCTCCACTTT. Amino acid sequence: CASSLAGTGNSPLHF. The rearrangement uses TRBV5-4 and TRBJ1-6; 9 bases match TRBD1. Unmatched junction bases numbered 2, after V lost 0 bases and J lost 7 bases. The CDR3 has 15 amino acids. Germline V gives CDR1 SGHNT, CDR2 YYREEE (reference sequence).

The sample holds a few counts of this clone. The rearrangement joins TRBV30 to TRBJ1-1, with D possibly matching TRBD1 (6 bases). Germline loops: CDR1 GTSNPN, CDR2 SVGIG (reference sequence). V was shortened by 6 bases and J by 1 base, with 9 bases between the two germline ends. This CDR3 is 12 amino acids long. In DNA, the CDR3 is TGTGCCTGTGGACAGCAGAACACTGAAGCTTTCTTT. The encoded protein is CACGQQNTEAFF.

This clone was recorded a few times. V is TRBV19 and J is TRBJ2-2; no firm D call. The CDR3 is made up of 12 amino acids. Trimming left V 6 bases short and J 5 bases short, with 7 bases between. Germline loops: CDR1 LNHDA, CDR2 SQIVND (reference sequence). CDR3 nucleotide sequence: TGTGCCAGTAGCACCGGGACCGGGGAGCTGTTTTTT. It codes for CASSTGTGELFF.

V usage is TRBV7-8 and J usage is TRBJ2-7; 14 nucleotides match TRBD2. The CDR3 runs to 18 residues. CDR1 is SGHVS and CDR2 is FQNEAQ in the germline V gene. V trimming: 4 bases; J trimming: 2 bases; junction bases outside the gene matches: 10. CDR3 sequence reads: CASSSRLAGGPDTYEQYF. Written as DNA, the CDR3 is TGTGCCAGCAGCTCCCGACTAGCGGGGGGGCCCGACACCTACGAGCAGTACTTC.

About this clone itself: The junction and the germline gene differ at one end; a read error may be behind it. V is TRBV6-1 and J is TRBJ2-6; 7 positions match TRBD1. The CDR3 covers 15 residues. Germline CDR1 is MNHNS and CDR2 is SASEGT. CDR3: CASRRGGSGANGLTF. The CDR3 coding sequence is TGTGCCAGCAGGAGAGGGGGCTCTGGGGCCAACGGCCTGACTTTC.

The chain joins TRBV7-9 to TRBJ2-2, with 7 bases matching TRBD2. This CDR3 contains 14 residues. Germline lookup yields CDR1 SEHNR and CDR2 FQNEAQ (reference sequence). Unmatched junction bases numbered 3, after V lost 3 bases and J lost 5 bases. The CDR3 DNA is TGTGCCAGCAGCTTCCTAGCGGTAACCGGGGAGCTGTTTTTT. This translates into CASSFLAVTGELFF.

V gene TRBV11-2 combines with J gene TRBJ2-1; maybe TRBD1 (5 bases). This CDR3 spans 15 amino acids. The germline V gene has CDR1 SGHAT and CDR2 FQNNGV. Deletions cut 5 bases from V and 9 bases from J, with 20 bases between. This CDR3 reads CASSPPGRVNSEQFF. In DNA, the CDR3 is TGTGCCAGCAGCCCGCCGGGCAGGGTTAATAGTGAGCAGTTCTTC.

This chain links TRBV6-5 with TRBJ2-1; 13 bases line up with TRBD2. The germline gives CDR1 MNHEY, CDR2 SVGAGI. The CDR3 consists of 15 residues. Losses at the gene ends were 6 bases for V and 9 bases for J; bases not matched to a gene: 8. The CDR3 loop reads CASRTTSGGAREQFF. The CDR3 nucleotides are TGTGCCAGCAGAACTACTAGCGGGGGGGCCCGTGAGCAGTTCTTC.

This chain uses TRBV6-1 with TRBJ2-5; D unresolved. The CDR3 length is 14 residues. The germline gives CDR1 MNHNS, CDR2 SASEGT. V shed 1 base and J shed 6 bases, with 12 bases lying between them. The CDR3 DNA sequence: TGTGCCAGCAGTGAAGGCGGCAGCGCTAAGACCCAGTACTTC. Its protein is CASSEGGSAKTQYF.

The chain combines TRBV2 with TRBJ1-3; D may be TRBD1 (5 bases). The CDR3 spans 13 residues. Per germline, CDR1 SNHLY and CDR2 FYNNEI. Trimming took 8 bases from V and 9 from J, leaving 17 bases between them. The CDR3 DNA reads TGTGCCAGCTGTCAGGGAATCGGTTCCACCATATATTTT. This encodes CASCQGIGSTIYF.

The chain employs TRBV13 and TRBJ2-7, with TRBD1 as a possible D gene (5 bases). The CDR3 is 13 amino acids. Trimming pared 0 bases from V and 4 bases from J, leaving 7 bases between. Looked up from germline, CDR1 is PRHDT and CDR2 is FYEKMQ (reference sequence). This CDR3 reads CASSLGGVYEQYF. Written as DNA, the CDR3 is TGTGCCAGCAGCTTAGGAGGGGTTTACGAGCAGTACTTC.

A few counts support this clone. The V call is TRBV21-1, the J call TRBJ1-5; the table's D call of TRBD1 was not tested on the DNA. TRBV21-1 is a recognized pseudogene. The CDR3 is 17 residues long. DNA of the CDR3: TGTGCCAGCAGCCCCGGGACAGAGACCCATAGCAATCAGCCCCAGCATTTT. As protein: CASSPGTETHSNQPQHF.

The CDR3 DNA sequence: TGTGCCAGCAGTTCTCTTGGACTAGCGGGAGGTAGAGACAATGAGCAGTTCTTC. Translation: CASSSLGLAGGRDNEQFF. The chain joins TRBV27 to TRBJ2-1, with 14 bases fitting TRBD2. The CDR3 loop spans 18 amino acids. The V and J ends lost 4 bases and 5 bases, in that order; junction bases with no gene match: 10. In germline, CDR1 is MNHEY, CDR2 SMNVEV (reference sequence).

The chain carries TRBV4-2 and TRBJ2-5, with 7 positions matching TRBD2. The DNA end is a closer match to TRBJ2-7, so the J assignment may be wrong. Germline CDR1 LGHNA, CDR2 YNFKEQ. This CDR3 has 14 amino acids. CDR3 bases: TGTGCCAGCAGCCTTGGCAGCGGGGCCTACGAGCAGTACTTC. Its protein product is CASSLGSGAYEQYF.

This chain joins TRBV28 and TRBJ1-2; 11 bases fit TRBD1. The ends lost 6 bases at V and 13 bases at J; junction bases unmatched: 10. Germline CDR1 is MDHEN and CDR2 is SYDVKM. CDR3 length equals 13 residues. This chain's CDR3 is CASSNLGQGAGTF. The CDR3 bases are TGTGCCAGCAGCAACCTAGGACAGGGGGCAGGCACCTTC.

Here the CDR3 DNA reads TGTGCCTGGAGCACCGGGACAAATAGCAATCAGCCCCAGCATTTT. Its translation: CAWSTGTNSNQPQHF. This sequence joins TRBV30 and TRBJ1-5; weak D call: TRBD1 (6 bases). V was clipped by 3 bases and J by 0 bases, with 12 bases between them. CDR1 and CDR2 (germline): GTSNPN, SVGIG (reference sequence). This CDR3 has 15 residues.

The chain employs TRBV7-2 and TRBJ2-1; 7 bases are shared with TRBD2. Germline trimming cut 5 bases from V and 2 bases from J; bases unmatched to any gene: 6. The CDR3 covers 15 residues. The germline V gene encodes CDR1 SGHTA and CDR2 FQGNSA. CDR3 in DNA: TGTGCCAGCAGCCAAGTGGGGGGGGCCTACAATGAGCAGTTCTTC. It encodes CASSQVGGAYNEQFF. Filled out from reference TRBV7-2 and TRBJ2-1, the complete variable domain reads GAGVSQSPSNKVTEKGKDVELRCDPISGHTALYWYRQSLGQGLEFLIYFQGNSAPDKSGLPSDRFSAERTGGSVSTLTIQRTQQEDSAVYLCASSQVGGAYNEQFFGPGTRLTVL.

This clone was recorded a few times. This chain joins TRBV7-3 and TRBJ2-2, with 12 bases fitting TRBD2. In germline, CDR1 is SGHTA, CDR2 FQGTGA. V gave up 5 bases and J gave up 5 bases; unmatched junction bases: 6. The CDR3 loop spans 16 amino acids. The CDR3 bases are TGTGCCAGCAGCACCTCACTAGCGGGAGGAACCGGGGAGCTGTTTTTT. Protein product: CASSTSLAGGTGELFF.